This T cell receptor beta chain is drawn from a study of cytomegalovirus exposure and HLA in healthy donors. Turning to the study itself: Among the 398 genotyped donors, 70% to 85% were placed in the Caucasian-associated ancestry cluster. Findings and caveats of the study: In a later analysis, most CMV-associated TCR beta chains appeared HLA-restricted. Several of the most significant clusters were apparently associated with common viral pathogens in a later analysis. A missense DCLRE1C variant was associated with V- and J-gene trimming of TCR beta chains in a later analysis, and an independent cohort replicated the association.

Use of 60 Vbeta and 13 Jbeta primers characterized the PCR. Produced via immunoSEQ multiplex PCR; TCRdb's table is partial and in-frame only. The sample has about 77,000 clones; around three quarters are singletons. This clone came up once. Its specificity is unknown. The ends lost 0 bases at V and 5 bases at J; junction bases unmatched: 12. This CDR3 has 17 amino acids. Germline values: CDR1 LGHNA, CDR2 YNFKEQ. V and J are TRBV4-2 and TRBJ2-5; TRBD2 matches 7 bases. This sequence originates from a man in his forties or fifties in good health and CMV-seronegative. The material sequenced was PBMCs. The CDR3: CASSQERGREVVETQYF. The CDR3 DNA sequence: TGTGCCAGCAGCCAAGAGCGGGGGAGGGAGGTAGTGGAGACCCAGTACTTC.